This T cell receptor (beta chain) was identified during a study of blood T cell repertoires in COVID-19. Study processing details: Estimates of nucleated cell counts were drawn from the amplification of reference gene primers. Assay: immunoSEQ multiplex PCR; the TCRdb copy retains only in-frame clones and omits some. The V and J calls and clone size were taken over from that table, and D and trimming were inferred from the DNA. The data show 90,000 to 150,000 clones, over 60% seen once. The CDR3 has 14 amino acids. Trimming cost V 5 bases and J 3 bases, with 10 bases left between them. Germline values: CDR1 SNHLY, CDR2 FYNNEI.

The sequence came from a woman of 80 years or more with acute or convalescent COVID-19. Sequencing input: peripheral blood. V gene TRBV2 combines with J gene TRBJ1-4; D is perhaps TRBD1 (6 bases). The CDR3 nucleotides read TGTGCCAGCAGTACAGGGAGTTCTAATGAAAAACTGTTTTTT. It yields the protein CASSTGSSNEKLFF.